The sequence of this T cell receptor (beta chain) was determined in a study of technical replicates of blood from several donors. The CDR3 spans 13 residues. From germline, CDR1 is SGDLS and CDR2 YYNGEE. J was trimmed by 8 bases and V by 0 bases; bases with no gene match: 4. Only in-frame clones appear in the TCRdb table, and some are missing; sequencing was by immunoSEQ multiplex PCR. The profile covers roughly 72,000 clones, with about 94% appearing a single time and 0.3% to 0.45% taken by the ten largest. Sequenced: T cells isolated from PBMCs. The chain couples TRBV9 to TRBJ1-2; 7 nucleotides align to TRBD1. This TCR came from a human donor in good health. The CDR3 bases are TGTGCCAGCAGCGTAGGACAGGGTAGAGGCTACACCTTC. Translation gives CASSVGQGRGYTF.